This is a list of T cell receptor beta chains from one sample in a study of T cells in Graves' hyperthyroidism and ophthalmopathy. TCRdb re-analysed the multiplex PCR reads in MiXCR, keeping a single row per CDR3 protein. The profile shows approximately 600,000 distinct CDR3 sequences, around 14% of them singletons. The source material was blood. The receptors originated from a woman aged 30 to 39 with Graves' hyperthyroidism that later progressed to Graves' ophthalmopathy. Each CDR3 is given with its conserved first and last residue. D genes are given only for firm matches. Some rows have no size entry. The others give once, few or many, or a class for an expanded clone.

abundance | j_gene | v_gene | d_gene | CDR3nt | CDR3aa
many | TRBJ2-5 | TRBV29-1 | TRBD2 | TGCAGCGTTGGAGATCTGGGAGGGTTTGGAGAGACCCAGTACTTC | CSVGDLGGFGETQYF
few | TRBJ2-2 | TRBV27 | - | TGTGCCAGCAGTTTACTAGGGGCCAACACCGGGGAGCTGTTTTTT | CASSLLGANTGELFF
- | TRBJ2-6 | TRBV25-1 | - | TGTGCCAGTCGGGGGCTAGGGACAGAGATATCTGGGGCCAACGTCCTGACTTTC | CASRGLGTEISGANVLTF
few | TRBJ2-6 | TRBV7-3 | - | TGTGCCAGCAGCTCAGACGGACTGTACTCTGGGGCCAACGTCCTGACTTTC | CASSSDGLYSGANVLTF
many | TRBJ2-5 | TRBV28 | - | TGTGCCAGCAGGGGGGGGACAGGTGGGTCAGCAATTGGAGAGACCCAGTACTTC | CASRGGTGGSAIGETQYF
- | TRBJ1-2 | TRBV28 | - | TGTGCCAGCAGTTTCGACCAGGTCGGCGGCTATGGCTACACCTTC | CASSFDQVGGYGYTF
many | TRBJ2-5 | TRBV7-2 | - | TGTGCCAGCAGAACCCTTACGGACACCCAGTACTTC | CASRTLTDTQYF
many | TRBJ2-7 | TRBV20-1 | - | TGCAGTGCTCTCAAGCCTTTAGACAGCTACGAGCAGTACTTC | CSALKPLDSYEQYF
few | TRBJ2-2 | TRBV10-2 | - | TGCGCCAGCAGTGCTTCGAACACCGGGGAGCTGTTTTTT | CASSASNTGELFF
many | TRBJ2-7 | TRBV11-2 | - | TGTGCCAGCACCGACTTGAGCTCCTACGAGCAGTACTTC | CASTDLSSYEQYF
many | TRBJ2-5 | TRBV2 | TRBD2 | TGTGCCAGCAGTGCGACAATTAGCGGGGACCAAGAGACCCAGTACTTC | CASSATISGDQETQYF
- | TRBJ1-5 | TRBV30 | - | TGTGCCTGGAGTATAGGGCAGACCGGTAATCAGCCCCAGCATTTT | CAWSIGQTGNQPQHF
many | TRBJ1-2 | TRBV28 | - | TGTGCCAGCAGTTTATCACAGCAGTATGGCTACACCTTC | CASSLSQQYGYTF
- | TRBJ1-2 | TRBV6-1 | TRBD1 | TGTGCCACCGGGACAGGGGCAAACTATGGCTACACCTTC | CATGTGANYGYTF
many | TRBJ2-1 | TRBV5-1 | TRBD2 | TGCGCCAGCAGCCAGGGACTAGCGGGAGTTGGGGAGCAGTTCTTC | CASSQGLAGVGEQFF
many | TRBJ2-2 | TRBV28 | TRBD1 | TGTGCCAGCAGCCGCGGTGGGACAGGGAACACCGGGGAGCTGTTTTTT | CASSRGGTGNTGELFF
many | TRBJ1-1 | TRBV5-1 | - | TGTGCCAGCAGTTTAAAGGGGAACACTGAAGCTTTCTTT | CASSLKGNTEAFF
many | TRBJ1-6 | TRBV20-1 | - | TGCAGTGCTAGGCAGGGAGGCTCCTATAATTCACCCCTCCACTTT | CSARQGGSYNSPLHF
many | TRBJ2-7 | TRBV7-8 | TRBD1 | TGTGCCAGCAGCTGGCAAGGACAGGCCTACGAGCAGTACTTC | CASSWQGQAYEQYF
few | TRBJ1-2 | TRBV4-3 | TRBD1 | TGCGCCAGCAGCCAAGAGGTTGGACAGGGGAGCGGCTACACCTTC | CASSQEVGQGSGYTF
many | TRBJ2-6 | TRBV19 | TRBD1 | TGTGCCAGTAGTCGACAGGGCAGCTCTGGGGCCAACGTCCTGACTTTC | CASSRQGSSGANVLTF
many | TRBJ2-3 | TRBV29-1 | - | TGCAGCGTTGAAGATCCGGGACTCCTCACAGATACGCAGTATTTT | CSVEDPGLLTDTQYF
- | TRBJ1-4 | TRBV12-3/TRBV12-4 | TRBD1 | TGTGCCAGCAGTTTACAGGGGGCCGCTGGAAAACTGTTTTTT | CASSLQGAAGKLFF
many | TRBJ2-5 | TRBV4-1 | - | TGCGCCAGCAGCCAAGTGGGACGCAGCGACCAAGAGACCCAGTACTTC | CASSQVGRSDQETQYF
many | TRBJ1-5 | TRBV4-2 | - | TGTGCCAGCAGCCAAGATCCGCAGGGCAATCAGCCCCAGCATTTT | CASSQDPQGNQPQHF
- | TRBJ1-4 | TRBV15 | - | TGTGCCACCAGCAGAGACCCAGGGGAGGATGAAAAACTGTTTTTT | CATSRDPGEDEKLFF
many | TRBJ2-2 | TRBV20-1 | - | TGCAGTGCTAGAAGCCCTAACACCGGGGAGCTGTTTTTT | CSARSPNTGELFF
- | TRBJ1-4 | TRBV27 | TRBD1 | TGTGCCAGCAGTCCCAACCGACAGGGGAGGGGTGAAAAACTGTTTTTT | CASSPNRQGRGEKLFF
many | TRBJ1-3 | TRBV30 | - | TGTGCCTGGAATTCGGGCTTCGGAAACACCATATATTTT | CAWNSGFGNTIYF
- | TRBJ2-2 | TRBV10-3 | - | TGTGCCATACCAACCCGGGACTCCAACACCGGGGAGCTGTTTTTT | CAIPTRDSNTGELFF
many | TRBJ1-5 | TRBV18 | - | TGTGCCAGCTCCCAAGACCGAGGGGCAGGGAGACAGCCCCAGCATTTT | CASSQDRGAGRQPQHF
many | TRBJ1-5 | TRBV24-1 | - | TGTGCCACCAGTGATTTTACCGCGGGAAGCAATCAGCCCCAGCATTTT | CATSDFTAGSNQPQHF
- | TRBJ1-1 | TRBV29-1 | - | TGCAGCGTTGCTGAGGGTTTGGGCACTGAAGCTTTCTTT | CSVAEGLGTEAFF
many | TRBJ2-3 | TRBV27 | TRBD2 | TGTGCCAGCAGTCTCGCTTTAGCGGGAATCCCAGATACGCAGTATTTT | CASSLALAGIPDTQYF
many | TRBJ1-1 | TRBV19 | - | TGTGCCAGTAGTTCCTGGACGGCGGGAAACACTGAAGCTTTCTTT | CASSSWTAGNTEAFF
many | TRBJ2-4 | TRBV6-1 | TRBD1 | TGTGCCAGCATGACAGGGGGCAAAAACATTCAGTACTTC | CASMTGGKNIQYF
- | TRBJ2-7 | TRBV14 | - | TGTGCCAGCAGCCAAGGAGCGGTGGGGGCGCAGTACTTC | CASSQGAVGAQYF
few | TRBJ2-7 | TRBV4-3 | - | TGCGCCAGCAGCCAAGACGCAGGGAGATCCTACGAGCAGTACTTC | CASSQDAGRSYEQYF
few | TRBJ2-1 | TRBV7-8 | TRBD2 | TGTGCCAGCAGCTCAGGCGCTAGCGGGAACTATGAGCAGTTCTTC | CASSSGASGNYEQFF
many | TRBJ2-2 | TRBV6-1 | TRBD2 | TGTGCCAGCAGTCAACGACTAGCGGTGAACACCGGGGAGCTGTTTTTT | CASSQRLAVNTGELFF